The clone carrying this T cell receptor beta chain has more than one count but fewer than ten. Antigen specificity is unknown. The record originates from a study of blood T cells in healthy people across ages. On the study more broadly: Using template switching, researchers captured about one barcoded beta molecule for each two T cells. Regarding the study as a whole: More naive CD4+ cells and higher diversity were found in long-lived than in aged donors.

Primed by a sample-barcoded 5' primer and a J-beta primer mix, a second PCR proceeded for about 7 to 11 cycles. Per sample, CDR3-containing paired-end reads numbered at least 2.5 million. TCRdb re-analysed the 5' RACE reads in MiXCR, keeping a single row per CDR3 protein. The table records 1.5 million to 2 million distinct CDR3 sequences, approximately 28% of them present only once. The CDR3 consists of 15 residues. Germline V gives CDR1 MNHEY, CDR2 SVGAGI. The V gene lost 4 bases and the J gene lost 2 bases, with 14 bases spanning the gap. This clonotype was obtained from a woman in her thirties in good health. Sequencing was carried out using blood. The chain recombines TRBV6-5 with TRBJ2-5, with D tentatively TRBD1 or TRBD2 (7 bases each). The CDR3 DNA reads TGTGCCAGCAGTTTTCAGGGGGGGGGACAAGAGACCCAGTACTTC. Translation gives CASSFQGGGQETQYF.